This entry lists 4 T cell receptor beta chains sequenced from one sample in a study of post-analysis software for immune sequencing data. Study findings and constraints: In patients, five TRBV segments were more frequent than in controls, with TRBV5-6, TRBV5-1 and TRBV20-1 among them.

These TCRs are of unknown antigen specificity. TCR beta cDNA libraries included unique molecular identifiers. TCRdb independently ran MiXCR on the PCR reads; one entry per CDR3 protein. The sample records under 900,000 distinct CDR3 sequences, around 50% being singletons. The sequenced material came from blood. Source of these receptors: a girl aged 5 to 17 with multiple sclerosis.

Only one count was recorded for this clonotype. The CDR3 is CATIGARGNEQFF. CDR3 bases: TGTGCCACCATAGGGGCCAGGGGCAATGAGCAGTTCTTC. The chain employs TRBV27 and TRBJ2-1, with a possible D match to TRBD1 (6 bases). Trimming took 10 bases from V and 6 from J, leaving 16 bases between them. Germline values: CDR1 MNHEY, CDR2 SMNVEV (reference sequence). There are 13 residues in the CDR3.

CDR3 nucleotides: TGTGCCACTGTCAGGGGCACTGAAGCTTTCTTT. It is translated as CATVRGTEAFF. The chain recombines TRBV15 with TRBJ1-1; tentatively, D is TRBD1 (6 bases). The V gene's germline CDR1 is LNHNV and CDR2 YYDKDF (reference sequence). Trimming left V 9 bases short and J 4 bases short, with 9 bases between. This CDR3 comprises 11 residues.

The sample holds a few counts of this clonotype. The chain joins TRBV7-9 to TRBJ2-5, with 7 bases lining up with TRBD1. The CDR3 totals 15 residues. V shed 7 bases and J 3 bases; nucleotides not matched to a gene: 11. Per the germline V gene, CDR1 is SEHNR and CDR2 is FQNEAQ (reference sequence). The CDR3: CASTTTGQAEETQYF. As DNA, the CDR3 is TGTGCCAGCACCACGACAGGGCAGGCGGAAGAGACCCAGTACTTC.

As concerns this clonotype: At one end the junction does not follow the germline gene, possibly because of a read error. This chain links TRBV7-3 with TRBJ2-3, with 10 nucleotides matching TRBD2. Germline V gives CDR1 SGHTA, CDR2 FQGTGA. The CDR3 extends over 12 amino acids. CDR3 protein: CASSRLAGDQYF. The CDR3 DNA is TGTGCTAGCAGCCGGCTAGCGGGGGATCAGTATTTT.